These T cell receptor beta chains were read from a single sample in a study of blood T cell repertoires in COVID-19. Some clones are missing from TCRdb's copy, which holds only in-frame ones; the method was immunoSEQ multiplex PCR. The table includes 85,000 to 100,000 clones, about 78% detected once. Sequencing was performed on peripheral blood. Receptors were obtained from a man in his forties or fifties who had recovered from COVID-19. The CDR3 runs from the conserved cysteine through the conserved F or W. D genes are given only for firm matches. The size entry is marked missing in some rows and otherwise reads once, few, many or a size class.

abundance | d_gene | j_gene | v_gene | CDR3aa | CDR3nt
NA | TRBD2 | TRBJ2-3 | TRBV20-1 | CSASIQRGGTDTQYF | TGCAGTGCTAGTATCCAGCGGGGGGGCACAGATACGCAGTATTTT
NA | NA | TRBJ1-2 | TRBV6-6 | CASRDPKGMAGYTF | TGTGCCAGCAGGGACCCGAAGGGGATGGCTGGCTACACCTTC
NA | TRBD1 | TRBJ2-1 | TRBV19 | CASSRTTGTGPYNEQFF | TGTGCCAGTAGTAGGACTACCGGGACAGGGCCCTACAATGAGCAGTTCTTC
few | TRBD1 | TRBJ2-2 | TRBV27 | CASSSLDRGNTGELFF | TGTGCCAGCAGTTCCTTAGACAGGGGTAACACCGGGGAGCTGTTTTTT
NA | NA | TRBJ1-1 | TRBV7-2 | CASSPVQVNTEAFF | TGTGCCAGCAGCCCTGTCCAGGTGAACACTGAAGCTTTCTTT
NA | TRBD2 | TRBJ2-7 | TRBV28 | CASSLNGAAGRDEQYF | TGTGCCAGCAGTTTAAACGGGGCAGCGGGGCGGGACGAGCAGTACTTC
NA | NA | TRBJ2-5 | TRBV7-7 | CASSFSRLAGQETQYF | TGTGCTAGCAGCTTTAGCCGTCTAGCCGGCCAAGAGACCCAGTACTTC
NA | NA | TRBJ1-6 | TRBV5-6 | CASSSGTHNSPLHF | TGTGCCAGCAGCTCCGGGACACATAATTCACCCCTCCACTTT
NA | NA | TRBJ2-2 | TRBV6-5 | CASRAENTGELFF | TGTGCCAGCAGGGCAGAGAACACCGGGGAGCTGTTTTTT
NA | TRBD2 | TRBJ2-7 | TRBV18 | CASSRVGGSADEQYF | TGTGCCAGCTCACGTGTGGGCGGGAGTGCAGACGAGCAGTACTTC
NA | NA | TRBJ2-3 | TRBV7-3 | CASSPLGSGRSTDTQYF | TGTGCCAGCAGCCCCCTGGGGAGCGGACGTAGCACAGATACGCAGTATTTT
NA | NA | TRBJ2-1 | TRBV5-1 | CASSLSGISSYNEQFF | TGCGCCAGCAGCTTGTCGGGGATCTCCTCCTACAATGAGCAGTTCTTC
NA | NA | TRBJ2-7 | TRBV6-1 | CASSEPGLGEEEQYF | TGTGCCAGCAGTGAACCGGGACTGGGTGAAGAGGAGCAGTACTTC
NA | NA | TRBJ2-5 | TRBV11-2 | CASSPGNIQETQYF | TGTGCCAGCAGCCCCGGGAACATCCAAGAGACCCAGTACTTC
few | NA | TRBJ2-1 | TRBV19 | CASSIPYNEQFF | TGTGCCAGTAGTATCCCTTACAATGAGCAGTTCTTC
NA | TRBD2 | TRBJ2-3 | TRBV28 | CASNPGTSGRYSTDTQYF | TGTGCCAGCAATCCTGGGACTAGCGGGAGGTATAGCACAGATACGCAGTATTTT
NA | NA | TRBJ1-4 | TRBV19 | CASRNSAIKSNEKLFF | TGTGCCAGTAGGAACTCCGCCATTAAGTCTAATGAAAAACTGTTTTTT
NA | TRBD1 | TRBJ1-5 | TRBV9 | CASSPTGKHQPQHF | TGTGCCAGCAGCCCGACAGGGAAACATCAGCCCCAGCATTTT
NA | TRBD2 | TRBJ2-7 | TRBV15 | CATSRVSLATSYEQYF | TGTGCCACCAGCAGAGTCTCACTAGCGACCTCCTACGAGCAGTACTTC
NA | TRBD1 | TRBJ2-7 | TRBV6-5 | CASSYRDRRSYEQYF | TGTGCCAGCAGTTATCGGGACAGGCGTTCCTACGAGCAGTACTTC
NA | NA | TRBJ1-6 | TRBV2 | CASSVNGGGNSPLHF | TGTGCCAGCAGTGTAAACGGGGGGGGGAATTCACCCCTCCACTTT
few | NA | TRBJ2-7 | TRBV7-2 | CASSFYRASYEQYF | TGTGCCAGCAGCTTTTACAGGGCCTCCTACGAGCAGTACTTC
NA | NA | TRBJ2-2 | TRBV18 | CASSPFLGQNTGELFF | TGTGCCAGCTCACCTTTTCTTGGACAAAACACCGGGGAGCTGTTTTTT
NA | NA | TRBJ2-1 | TRBV7-9 | CASSEGRIYNEQFF | TGTGCCAGCAGCGAAGGGAGAATCTACAATGAGCAGTTCTTC
NA | TRBD2 | TRBJ2-7 | TRBV6-1 | CASSERGWAYEQYF | TGTGCCAGCAGTGAGCGGGGGTGGGCCTACGAGCAGTACTTC
once | TRBD2 | TRBJ2-7 | TRBV7-9 | CASSLGKAGGREQYF | TGTGCCAGCAGCTTAGGGAAGGCGGGGGGGCGCGAGCAGTACTTC
NA | NA | TRBJ1-2 | TRBV4-1 | CASSQDPINYGYTF | TGCGCCAGCAGCCAAGATCCCATTAACTATGGCTACACCTTC
NA | NA | TRBJ1-2 | TRBV11-2 | CASSWVGEGYTF | TGTGCCAGCAGTTGGGTCGGAGAGGGCTACACCTTC
few | TRBD2 | TRBJ2-5 | TRBV5-4 | CASSLISGGAETQYF | TGTGCCAGCAGCTTGATTAGCGGGGGGGCGGAGACCCAGTACTTC
NA | NA | TRBJ2-3 | TRBV19 | CASSSRVGPDTQYF | TGTGCCAGTAGTTCACGAGTGGGGCCAGATACGCAGTATTTT
NA | NA | TRBJ1-5 | TRBV7-9 | CASSTLQGNQPQHF | TGTGCCAGCAGCACCCTTCAGGGAAATCAGCCCCAGCATTTT
NA | TRBD1 | TRBJ2-6 | TRBV18 | CASSPRAGGFSGANVLTF | TGTGCCAGCTCACCACGAGCAGGGGGCTTCTCTGGGGCCAACGTCCTGACTTTC
NA | NA | TRBJ2-7 | TRBV3-1/TRBV3-2 | CASSQEEGTKQYF | TGTGCCAGCAGCCAAGAGGAGGGTACGAAGCAGTACTTC
NA | NA | TRBJ2-7 | TRBV5-1 | CASSLGGPTGEQYF | TGCGCCAGCAGCTTGGGGGGGCCCACGGGAGAGCAGTACTTC
once | NA | TRBJ2-2 | TRBV19 | CASSMRKQGSSNTGELFF | TGTGCCAGTAGTATGCGGAAACAGGGTAGTTCGAACACCGGGGAGCTGTTTTTT
NA | TRBD1 | TRBJ2-7 | TRBV4-2 | CASSQETGGLVQQYF | TGTGCCAGCAGCCAGGAGACAGGGGGCTTAGTCCAGCAGTACTTC
NA | NA | TRBJ2-2 | TRBV25-1 | CASSALNTGELFF | TGTGCCAGCAGTGCCTTAAACACCGGGGAGCTGTTTTTT
NA | TRBD2 | TRBJ2-3 | TRBV4-1 | CASSRSSGGVADTQYF | TGCGCCAGCAGCCGATCGAGCGGGGGCGTCGCAGATACGCAGTATTTT
NA | TRBD2 | TRBJ2-3 | TRBV18 | CASSLKRGPSTDTQYF | TGTGCCAGCTCACTGAAGCGGGGCCCGAGCACAGATACGCAGTATTTT
NA | NA | TRBJ2-7 | TRBV28 | CASRPVGRTYTYEQYF | TGTGCCAGCAGGCCAGTGGGCAGGACATATACCTACGAGCAGTACTTC
NA | NA | TRBJ1-2 | TRBV19 | CASRSQGRAYGYTF | TGTGCCAGTAGATCTCAGGGGCGCGCCTATGGCTACACCTTC
NA | TRBD1 | TRBJ1-1 | TRBV2 | CASSDMGQGNTEAFF | TGTGCCAGCAGTGATATGGGACAGGGGAACACTGAAGCTTTCTTT
NA | TRBD2 | TRBJ2-7 | TRBV10-3 | CAISESGLPYEQYF | TGTGCCATCAGTGAGTCGGGACTACCCTACGAGCAGTACTTC
NA | TRBD1 | TRBJ2-1 | TRBV7-2 | CASSLQGDEQFF | TGTGCCAGCAGCTTACAGGGGGATGAGCAGTTCTTC
NA | TRBD1 | TRBJ2-7 | TRBV5-4 | CASSYPGQGDEQYF | TGTGCCAGCAGCTACCCGGGACAGGGGGACGAGCAGTACTTC
few | NA | TRBJ1-6 | TRBV5-4 | CASSLEAGVNSPLHF | TGTGCCAGCAGCCTGGAGGCCGGGGTCAATTCACCCCTCCACTTT
NA | TRBD1 | TRBJ2-7 | TRBV11-2 | CASSQGQAAYEQYF | TGTGCCAGCAGCCAAGGACAGGCAGCCTACGAGCAGTACTTC
NA | NA | TRBJ1-6 | TRBV27 | CASRTLWGREDSPLHF | TGTGCCAGCAGAACATTATGGGGCAGGGAAGATTCACCCCTCCACTTT
once | NA | TRBJ1-4 | TRBV20-1 | CSASRGGSLFRGELFF | TGCAGTGCTAGTCGGGGGGGCTCGCTTTTTAGAGGGGAACTGTTTTTT